The 32 T cell receptor beta chains given below trace back to one sample, sequenced in a study of blood T cell repertoires in COVID-19. The assay was immunoSEQ multiplex PCR, and TCRdb's table has in-frame clones only and misses some. The table has some 270,000 clones, roughly 83% seen once; the top ten hold 5% to 6%. Sequenced material: peripheral blood. The receptors derive from a woman of 80 years or more with COVID-19, enrolled during active disease.

This chain joins TRBV6-2 or TRBV6-3 and TRBJ2-1; TRBD2 matches 13 bases. CDR1 and CDR2 (germline): MNHEY, SVGEGT. CDR3 length: 21 amino acids. The trim removed 6 bases at V and 1 base at J, leaving 18 bases unmatched. The CDR3 spells CASSRTGLAGFQPTSYNEQFF. The DNA for the CDR3 is TGTGCCAGCAGCCGAACGGGACTAGCGGGGTTCCAGCCAACTTCCTACAATGAGCAGTTCTTC.

The rearrangement links TRBV10-1 to TRBJ1-4; D is unresolved. Trimming took 2 bases from V and 5 from J, leaving 9 bases between them. Germline V gene data show CDR1 as WNHNN and CDR2 as SYGVQD (reference sequence). This CDR3 comprises 14 residues. CDR3 sequence reads: CASSEAGSNEKLFF. The CDR3 nucleotides are TGCGCCAGCAGTGAGGCAGGTTCCAATGAAAAACTGTTTTTT.

The chain uses TRBV5-1 and TRBJ1-1, with 7 bases that match TRBD1. V gave up 0 bases and J gave up 6 bases; unmatched junction bases: 8. This CDR3 has 15 amino acids. Germline values: CDR1 SGHRS, CDR2 YFSETQ. CDR3: CASSLADRDLPEAFF. The CDR3 coding sequence is TGCGCCAGCAGCTTGGCCGACAGGGATTTACCTGAAGCTTTCTTT.

The gene calls are TRBV29-1 and TRBJ1-3, with D perhaps TRBD1 (5 bases). V gave up 5 bases and J gave up 0 bases, with 11 bases separating them. The germline gives CDR1 SQVTM, CDR2 ANQGSEA. The CDR3 is made up of 14 amino acids. The CDR3 DNA reads as TGCAGCGTTTTAAGGGGTCACTCTGGAAACACCATATATTTT. Residues: CSVLRGHSGNTIYF.

This chain uses TRBV6-1 with TRBJ1-6; D unresolved. This CDR3 comprises 18 residues. Germline V gives CDR1 MNHNS, CDR2 SASEGT. Between the trimmed V and J ends, which lost 2 bases and 1 base, there was a span of 15 bases. CDR3: CASSEMVARESYNSPLHF. CDR3 DNA: TGTGCCAGCAGTGAAATGGTTGCGAGGGAATCCTATAATTCACCCCTCCACTTT.

The rearrangement joins TRBV6-2 or TRBV6-3 to TRBJ2-2, with D possibly TRBD1 on 5 matching bases. The V and J ends lost 5 bases and 7 bases respectively, with 11 bases between them. The germline V gene has CDR1 MNHEY and CDR2 SVGEGT. This CDR3 has 13 amino acids. The CDR3: CASSHWGIGELFF. The DNA for the CDR3 is TGTGCCAGCAGTCATTGGGGCATCGGGGAGCTGTTTTTT.

The chain has TRBV5-5 and TRBJ2-7; possibly TRBD2 for D (6 bases). The CDR3 has 14 amino acids. V shed 5 bases and J shed 5 bases, with 17 bases lying between them. Germline lookup yields CDR1 SGHKS and CDR2 YYEKEE (reference sequence). The CDR3 DNA sequence: TGTGCCAGCAGGCGGAGGGACGCAGAGCACGAGCAGTACGTC. As protein: CASRRRDAEHEQYV.

V gene TRBV7-3 combines with J gene TRBJ2-4, with 7 bases fitting TRBD2. There are 15 residues in the CDR3. Germline V gives CDR1 SGHTA, CDR2 FQGTGA. V lost 2 bases to trimming and J lost 2 bases; unmatched junction nucleotides: 3. CDR3 nucleotide sequence: TGTGCCAGCAGCTTAGGAGCGGGGTCCAAAAACATTCAGTACTTC. Protein sequence: CASSLGAGSKNIQYF.

The chain uses TRBV5-4 and TRBJ2-5; TRBD2 matches at 8 bases. V was pared by 0 bases and J by 5 bases, with 3 bases of the junction left unmatched. The CDR3 sequence is 14 residues long. CDR1 and CDR2 (germline): SGHNT, YYREEE (reference sequence). The CDR3 nucleotides read TGTGCCAGCAGCTTGGACGGGGGGGCGGAGACCCAGTACTTC. Amino acids: CASSLDGGAETQYF. The whole variable domain, remainder taken from reference TRBV5-4 and TRBJ2-5, is ETGVTQSPTHLIKTRGQQVTLRCSSQSGHNTVSWYQQALGQGPQFIFQYYREEENGRGNFPPRFSGLQFPNYSSELNVNALELDDSALYLCASSLDGGAETQYFGPGTRLLVL.

The chain links TRBV6-5 to TRBJ2-2; D perhaps matches TRBD1 (5 bases). V lost 6 bases and J 4 bases, leaving 12 bases between the germline ends. The germline V gene encodes CDR1 MNHEY and CDR2 SVGAGI. The CDR3 spans 14 residues. This CDR3 reads CASSRLDSTGELFF. As DNA, the CDR3 is TGTGCCAGCAGCCGCTTAGACAGCACCGGGGAGCTGTTTTTT.

The CDR3 nucleotides read TGTGCCAGCTCACTGGACAGGCACTACGAGCAGTACGTC. This sequence encodes CASSLDRHYEQYV. This chain uses TRBV18 with TRBJ2-7; 7 nucleotides match TRBD1. Per the germline V gene, CDR1 is KGHSH and CDR2 is LQKENI. V lost 4 bases, J lost 3 bases, and 3 bases stayed unmatched. CDR3 length: 13 residues.

V and J are TRBV5-4 and TRBJ1-2; D not resolved. V dropped 5 bases and J dropped 2 bases, with 16 bases sitting between them. The CDR3 contains 15 residues. CDR1 is SGHNT, CDR2 YYREEE, per germline (reference sequence). The CDR3 reads CASSYSGRPNYGYTF. The DNA of the CDR3 is TGTGCCAGCAGTTACTCCGGGAGACCAAACTATGGCTACACCTTC.

The V gene is TRBV7-9, the J gene TRBJ1-1; D perhaps matches TRBD1 (5 bases). There are 11 residues in the CDR3. The germline V and J ends were trimmed by 5 bases and 8 bases, with 9 bases remaining between them. Germline assignment: CDR1 SEHNR and CDR2 FQNEAQ (reference sequence). The CDR3: CASSPTGEAFF. The CDR3 DNA is TGTGCCAGCAGCCCAACAGGAGAAGCTTTCTTT.

This clone was seen more than once but under ten times. The V call is TRBV7-9, the J call TRBJ1-5; D unresolved. This CDR3 has 15 amino acids. The V gene lost 5 bases and the J gene lost 6 bases, with 17 bases spanning the gap. Looked up from germline, CDR1 is SEHNR and CDR2 is FQNEAQ (reference sequence). Here the CDR3 reads CASSPSAGGVQPQHF. CDR3 nucleotides: TGTGCCAGCAGCCCCTCCGCCGGCGGGGTTCAGCCCCAGCATTTT. Full variable domain (remainder filled in from reference TRBV7-9 and TRBJ1-5): DTGVSQNPRHKITKRGQNVTFRCDPISEHNRLYWYRQTLGQGPEFLTYFQNEAQLEKSRLLSDRFSAERPKGSFSTLEIQRTEQGDSAMYLCASSPSAGGVQPQHFGDGTRLSIL.

V gene TRBV20-1 combines with J gene TRBJ2-7, with D hard to call. Germline V lookup: CDR1 DFQATT, CDR2 SNEGSKA (reference sequence). The CDR3 sequence is 11 residues long. Trimming took 4 bases from V and 4 from J, leaving 8 bases between them. The CDR3 DNA is TGCAGTGCTATCTTAATTTACGAGCAGTACTTC. It translates to CSAILIYEQYF.

V gene TRBV12-3 or TRBV12-4 combines with J gene TRBJ1-3; D not certain. V lost 6 bases and J lost 2, with 8 bases in between. The CDR3 contains 13 residues. CDR3 sequence: CASRAIPGNTIYF. The CDR3 nucleotides read TGTGCCAGCAGAGCAATCCCTGGAAACACCATATATTTT.

The chain carries TRBV28 and TRBJ1-5, with TRBD1 identical over 7 bases. Trimming removed 4 bases from V and 10 bases from J; junction bases left unmatched: 10. CDR1 and CDR2 (germline): MDHEN, SYDVKM. The CDR3 is made up of 14 amino acids. CDR3 DNA: TGTGCCAGCAGTTGGCCTGGGACAGCCATACCCCAGCATTTT. This codes for CASSWPGTAIPQHF.

The chain employs TRBV24-1 and TRBJ2-7, with TRBD1 matching over 10 bases. V lost 3 bases and J lost 5; bases outside the gene matches: 3. Per the germline V gene, CDR1 is KGHDR and CDR2 is SFDVKD. CDR3 length: 14 residues. The CDR3 DNA follows: TGTGCCACCAGTGATCGGGACAGGGGAAACGAGCAGTACTTC. The encoded protein is CATSDRDRGNEQYF.

The chain combines TRBV5-1 with TRBJ1-4, with TRBD1 identical over 7 bases. Germline V gene sequence: CDR1 SGHRS, CDR2 YFSETQ. The V gene end was trimmed by 3 bases and the J gene end by 6 bases; junction bases not matched to a gene: 5. The CDR3 extends over 14 amino acids. The chain's CDR3 is CASSSGGKDEKLFF. The CDR3 coding sequence is TGCGCCAGCAGCTCAGGGGGAAAAGATGAAAAACTGTTTTTT.

The chain employs TRBV7-2 and TRBJ2-3, with D unclear. From germline, CDR1 is SGHTA and CDR2 FQGNSA. The V and J ends lost 1 base and 5 bases respectively, with 4 bases between them. This CDR3 region has 12 residues. The CDR3: CASSLVIDTQYF. The CDR3 coding sequence is TGTGCCAGCAGCTTAGTCATAGATACGCAGTATTTT.

This sequence joins TRBV28 and TRBJ1-1, with 9 bases that match TRBD1. The ends lost 6 bases at V and 1 base at J; junction bases unmatched: 18. Germline CDR1 reads MDHEN; CDR2 reads SYDVKM. The CDR3 is made up of 19 amino acids. CDR3 sequence: CASRVFPIPKGQGNTEAFF. The CDR3, as DNA: TGTGCCAGCAGAGTCTTTCCCATCCCGAAGGGACAGGGGAACACTGAAGCTTTCTTT.

The gene calls are TRBV12-3 or TRBV12-4 and TRBJ2-7; 9 nucleotides match TRBD2. The CDR3 spans 13 residues. The ends lost 2 bases at V and 4 bases at J; junction bases unmatched: 0. The CDR3 coding sequence is TGTGCCAGCAGTTTACTAGCGGGGTACGAGCAGTACTTC. This gives the protein CASSLLAGYEQYF.

This chain joins TRBV14 and TRBJ2-1, with a weak D call TRBD1 (5 bases). Germline V gives CDR1 SGHDN, CDR2 FVKESK. Trimming left V 0 bases short and J 10 bases short, with 13 bases between. The CDR3 sequence is 14 residues long. The CDR3 spells CASSQEGRVGEQFF. The CDR3 DNA is TGTGCCAGCAGCCAAGAGGGGCGAGTCGGCGAGCAGTTCTTC. The variable domain in full, completed from reference TRBV14 and TRBJ2-1, reads EAGVTQFPSHSVIEKGQTVTLRCDPISGHDNLYWYRRVMGKEIKFLLHFVKESKQDESGMPNNRFLAERTGGTYSTLKVQPAELEDSGVYFCASSQEGRVGEQFFGPGTRLTVL.

This chain links TRBV19 with TRBJ2-5; tentatively, D is TRBD2 (5 bases). V was clipped by 1 base and J by 5 bases, with 11 bases between them. The V gene's germline CDR1 is LNHDA and CDR2 SQIVND (reference sequence). The CDR3 contains 14 residues. CDR3 loop: CASSIGPTGETQYF. In DNA form, the CDR3 reads TGTGCCAGTAGTATAGGGCCAACGGGGGAGACCCAGTACTTC. Drawing the rest from reference TRBV19 and TRBJ2-5, the complete variable domain is DGGITQSPKYLFRKEGQNVTLSCEQNLNHDAMYWYRQDPGQGLRLIYYSQIVNDFQKGDIAEGYSVSREKKESFPLTVTSAQKNPTAFYLCASSIGPTGETQYFGPGTRLLVL.

Here the CDR3 reads CASSQDFRTKSEQFF. CDR3 in DNA: TGCGCCAGCAGCCAAGATTTCAGGACTAAAAGTGAGCAGTTCTTC. The J gene is TRBJ2-1, the V gene TRBV4-3; D perhaps matches TRBD2 (6 bases). Trimming removed 0 bases from V and 9 bases from J, with 15 bases in between. CDR1 LGHNA and CDR2 YSLEER come from the germline V gene. The CDR3 totals 15 residues.

The rearrangement uses TRBV7-2 and TRBJ1-6, with a weak D call TRBD1 (5 bases). V was pared by 5 bases and J by 0 bases, with 17 bases between. This CDR3 has 18 amino acids. CDR1 is SGHTA, CDR2 FQGNSA, per germline. The DNA of the CDR3 is TGTGCCAGCAGCGGAGGGACTGCCCTGAGCTCCTATAATTCACCCCTCCACTTT. It encodes CASSGGTALSSYNSPLHF.

This clone was observed once. This sequence joins TRBV5-4 and TRBJ2-2; 9 bases are a match to TRBD1. Per the germline V gene, CDR1 is SGHNT and CDR2 is YYREEE (reference sequence). This CDR3 region has 18 residues. With V trimmed by 3 bases and J by 2 bases, 11 bases remained unmatched. The CDR3 coding sequence is TGTGCCAGCAGCTCCGGACAGGGGAATTTAATTAACACCGGGGAGCTGTTTTTT. Protein: CASSSGQGNLINTGELFF.

This sequence joins TRBV24-1 and TRBJ1-2; perhaps TRBD1 as D (6 bases). Germline CDR1 is KGHDR and CDR2 is SFDVKD. This CDR3 contains 15 residues. The V end was cut by 4 bases, the J end by 3 bases, with 14 bases between. Here the CDR3 reads CATSESGQRHYGYTF. CDR3 sequence (DNA): TGTGCCACCAGTGAAAGCGGACAGCGCCACTATGGCTACACCTTC.

The chain carries TRBV9 and TRBJ2-3; D possibly corresponds to TRBD2 (5 bases). The CDR3 has 16 residues. Looked up from germline, CDR1 is SGDLS and CDR2 is YYNGEE. Trimming shortened V by 4 bases and J by 2 bases, and 17 bases separated the two germline ends. CDR3 in amino acids: CASSPAPAASTDTQYF. The CDR3 DNA follows: TGTGCCAGCAGCCCGGCACCAGCGGCATCCACAGATACGCAGTATTTT.

This clone is a singleton in its sample. The rearrangement links TRBV28 to TRBJ1-1; D uncertain. Trimming took off 2 bases at V and 1 base at J, with 11 bases between the two ends. Germline CDR1 and CDR2: MDHEN and SYDVKM. CDR3 size: 15 residues. The CDR3 coding sequence is TGTGCCAGCAGTTTAGTAGTCTCGGGGAACACTGAAGCTTTCTTT. Its protein is CASSLVVSGNTEAFF. Combining the CDR3 with reference TRBV28 and TRBJ1-1 gives the whole variable domain DVKVTQSSRYLVKRTGEKVFLECVQDMDHENMFWYRQDPGLGLRLIYFSYDVKMKEKGDIPEGYSVSREKKERFSLILESASTNQTSMYLCASSLVVSGNTEAFFGQGTRLTVV.

The rearrangement joins TRBV2 to TRBJ2-3; 7 bases match TRBD1. Germline CDR1 reads SNHLY; CDR2 reads FYNNEI. V was clipped by 5 bases and J by 0 bases; unmatched bases: 2. The CDR3 has 14 residues. CDR3 DNA: TGTGCCAGCAGTTACAGGGGTAGCACAGATACGCAGTATTTT. This translates into CASSYRGSTDTQYF. The complete variable domain, with remaining parts taken from reference TRBV2 and TRBJ2-3, reads EPEVTQTPSHQVTQMGQEVILRCVPISNHLYFYWYRQILGQKVEFLVSFYNNEISEKSEIFDDQFSVERPDGSNFTLKIRSTKLEDSAMYFCASSYRGSTDTQYFGPGTRLTVL.

The chain is built from TRBV3-1 (or the pseudogene TRBV3-2) and TRBJ1-2; D not resolved. The CDR3 covers 15 residues. V dropped 0 bases and J dropped 2 bases, with 10 bases sitting between them. From germline, CDR1 is LGHDT and CDR2 YNNKEL (reference sequence). CDR3 in amino acids: CASSQDLGRNYGYTF. Here the CDR3 DNA reads TGTGCCAGCAGCCAAGATCTCGGGAGGAACTATGGCTACACCTTC.